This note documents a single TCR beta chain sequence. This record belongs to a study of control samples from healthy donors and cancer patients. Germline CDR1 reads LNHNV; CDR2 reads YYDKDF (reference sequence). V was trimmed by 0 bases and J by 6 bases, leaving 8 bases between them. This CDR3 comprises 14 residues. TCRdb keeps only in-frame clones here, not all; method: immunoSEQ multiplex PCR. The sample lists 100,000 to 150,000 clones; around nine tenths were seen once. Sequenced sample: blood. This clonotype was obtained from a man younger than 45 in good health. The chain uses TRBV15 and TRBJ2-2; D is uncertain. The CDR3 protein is CATSRDSLPGELFF. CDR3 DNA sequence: TGTGCCACCAGCAGAGATAGCCTGCCCGGGGAGCTGTTTTTT.